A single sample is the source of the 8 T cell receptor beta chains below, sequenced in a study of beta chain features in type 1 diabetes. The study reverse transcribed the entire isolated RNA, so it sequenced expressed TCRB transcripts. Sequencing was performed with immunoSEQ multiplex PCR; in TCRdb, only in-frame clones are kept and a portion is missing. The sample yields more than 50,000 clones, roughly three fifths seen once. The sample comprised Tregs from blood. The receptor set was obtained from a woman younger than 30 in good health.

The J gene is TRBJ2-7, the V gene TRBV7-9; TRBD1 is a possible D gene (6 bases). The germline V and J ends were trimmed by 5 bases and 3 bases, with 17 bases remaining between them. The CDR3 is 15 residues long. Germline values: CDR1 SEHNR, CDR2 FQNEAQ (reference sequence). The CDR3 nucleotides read TGTGCCAGCAGCCGTCCCTCACAGGGAGTCTACGAGCAGTACTTC. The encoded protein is CASSRPSQGVYEQYF.

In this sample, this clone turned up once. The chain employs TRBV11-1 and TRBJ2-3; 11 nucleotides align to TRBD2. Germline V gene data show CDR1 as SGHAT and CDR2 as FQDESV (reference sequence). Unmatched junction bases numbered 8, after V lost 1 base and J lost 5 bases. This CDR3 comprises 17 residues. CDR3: CASSLEVAGGPGDTQYF. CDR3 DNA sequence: TGTGCCAGCAGCTTAGAAGTAGCGGGAGGGCCTGGAGATACGCAGTATTTT.

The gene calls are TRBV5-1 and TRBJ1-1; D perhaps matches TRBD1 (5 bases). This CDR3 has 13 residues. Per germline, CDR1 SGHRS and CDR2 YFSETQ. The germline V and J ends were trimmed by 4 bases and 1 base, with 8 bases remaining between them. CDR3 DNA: TGCGCCAGCAGCGAGCAGGGGAACACTGAAGCTTTCTTT. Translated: CASSEQGNTEAFF.

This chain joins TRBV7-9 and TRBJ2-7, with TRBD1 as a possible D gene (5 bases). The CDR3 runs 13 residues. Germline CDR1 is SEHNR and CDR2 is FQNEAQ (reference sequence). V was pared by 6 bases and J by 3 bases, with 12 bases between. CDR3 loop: CASSLDTNYEQYF. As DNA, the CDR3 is TGTGCCAGCAGTTTGGACACTAACTACGAGCAGTACTTC.

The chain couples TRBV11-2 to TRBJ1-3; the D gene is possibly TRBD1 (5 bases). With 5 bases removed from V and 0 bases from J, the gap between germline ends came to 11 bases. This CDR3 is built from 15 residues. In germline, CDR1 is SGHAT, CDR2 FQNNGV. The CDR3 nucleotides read TGTGCCAGCAGCCGGGACTCAAGCTCTGGAAACACCATATATTTT. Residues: CASSRDSSSGNTIYF.

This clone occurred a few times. The CDR3 sequence is CASSVHGHGVGSTEAFF. In nucleotides, the CDR3 is TGTGCCAGCAGCGTACATGGGCACGGCGTGGGGAGCACTGAAGCTTTCTTT. The chain carries TRBV9 and TRBJ1-1, with D uncertain. Germline CDR1 reads SGDLS; CDR2 reads YYNGEE. V was shortened by 1 base and J by 4 bases, with 20 bases between the two germline ends. The CDR3 consists of 17 residues. Based on the CDR3 plus reference TRBV9 and TRBJ1-1, the full variable domain is DSGVTQTPKHLITATGQRVTLRCSPRSGDLSVYWYQQSLDQGLQFLIQYYNGEERAKGNILERFSAQQFPDLHSELNLSSLELGDSALYFCASSVHGHGVGSTEAFFGQGTRLTVV.

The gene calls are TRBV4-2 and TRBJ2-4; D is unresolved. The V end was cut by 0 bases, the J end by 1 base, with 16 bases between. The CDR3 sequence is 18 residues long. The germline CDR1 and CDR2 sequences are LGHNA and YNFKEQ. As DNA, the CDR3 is TGTGCCAGCAGCCAAGATCGGGTCCAGTTGTTGGCCAAAAACATTCAGTACTTC. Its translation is CASSQDRVQLLAKNIQYF.

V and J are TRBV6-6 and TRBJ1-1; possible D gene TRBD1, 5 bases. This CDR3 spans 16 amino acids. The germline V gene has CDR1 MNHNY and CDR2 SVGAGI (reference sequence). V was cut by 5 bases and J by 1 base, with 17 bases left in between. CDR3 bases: TGTGCCAGCAGTACCTCCCGTGCAGGGAAGAACACTGAAGCTTTCTTT. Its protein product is CASSTSRAGKNTEAFF.